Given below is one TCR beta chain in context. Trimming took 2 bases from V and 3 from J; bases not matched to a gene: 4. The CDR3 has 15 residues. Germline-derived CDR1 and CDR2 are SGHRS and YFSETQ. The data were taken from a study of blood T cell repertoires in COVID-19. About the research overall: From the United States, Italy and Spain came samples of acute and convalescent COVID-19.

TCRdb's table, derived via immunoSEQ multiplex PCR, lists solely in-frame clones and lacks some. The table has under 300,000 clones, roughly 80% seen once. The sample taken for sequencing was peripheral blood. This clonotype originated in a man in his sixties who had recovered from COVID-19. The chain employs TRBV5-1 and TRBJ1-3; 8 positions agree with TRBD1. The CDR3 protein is CASSLGTGGGNTIYF. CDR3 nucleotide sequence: TGCGCCAGCAGCTTAGGGACAGGCGGTGGAAACACCATATATTTT. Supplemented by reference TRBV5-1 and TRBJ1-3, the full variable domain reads KAGVTQTPRYLIKTRGQQVTLSCSPISGHRSVSWYQQTPGQGLQFLFEYFSETQRNKGNFPGRFSGRQFSNSRSEMNVSTLELGDSALYLCASSLGTGGGNTIYFGEGSWLTVV.